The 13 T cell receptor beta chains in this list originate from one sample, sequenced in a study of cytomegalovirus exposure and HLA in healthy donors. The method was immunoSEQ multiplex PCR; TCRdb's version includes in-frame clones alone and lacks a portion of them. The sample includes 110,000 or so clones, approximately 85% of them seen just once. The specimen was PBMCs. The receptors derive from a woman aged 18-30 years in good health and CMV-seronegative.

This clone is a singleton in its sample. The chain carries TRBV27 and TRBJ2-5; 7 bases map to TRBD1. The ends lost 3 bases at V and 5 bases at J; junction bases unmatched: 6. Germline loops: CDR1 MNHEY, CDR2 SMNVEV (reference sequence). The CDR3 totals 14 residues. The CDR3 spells CASSFRDRGETQYF. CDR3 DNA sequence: TGTGCCAGCAGTTTCCGGGACAGAGGGGAGACCCAGTACTTC.

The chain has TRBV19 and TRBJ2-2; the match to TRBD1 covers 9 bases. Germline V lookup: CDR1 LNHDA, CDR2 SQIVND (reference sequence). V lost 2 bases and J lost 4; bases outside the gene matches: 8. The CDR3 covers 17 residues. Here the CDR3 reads CASSISLGTGSTGELFF. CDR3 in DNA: TGTGCCAGTAGTATATCCCTCGGGACAGGGAGCACCGGGGAGCTGTTTTTT.

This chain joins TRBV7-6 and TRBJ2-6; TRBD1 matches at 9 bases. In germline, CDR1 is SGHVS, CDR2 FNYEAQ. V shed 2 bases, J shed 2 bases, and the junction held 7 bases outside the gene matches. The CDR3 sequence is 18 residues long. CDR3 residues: CASSLRPGQGAGANVLTF. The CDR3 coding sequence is TGTGCCAGCAGCTTACGCCCGGGACAGGGTGCTGGGGCCAACGTCCTGACTTTC.

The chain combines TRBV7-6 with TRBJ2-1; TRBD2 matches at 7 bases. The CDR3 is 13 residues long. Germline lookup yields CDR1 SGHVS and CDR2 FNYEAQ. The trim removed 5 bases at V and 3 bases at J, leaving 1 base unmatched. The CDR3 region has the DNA TGTGCCAGCAGCCGGGACTACTACAATGAGCAGTTCTTC. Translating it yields CASSRDYYNEQFF. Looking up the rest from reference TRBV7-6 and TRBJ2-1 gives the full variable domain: GAGVSQSPRYKVTKRGQDVALRCDPISGHVSLYWYRQALGQGPEFLTYFNYEAQQDKSGLPNDRFSAERPEGSISTLTIQRTEQRDSAMYRCASSRDYYNEQFFGPGTRLTVL.

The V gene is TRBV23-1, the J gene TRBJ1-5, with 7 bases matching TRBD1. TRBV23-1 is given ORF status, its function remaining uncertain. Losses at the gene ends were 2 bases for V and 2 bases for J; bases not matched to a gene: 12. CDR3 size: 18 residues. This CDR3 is CASSQDDRAVGGNQPQHF. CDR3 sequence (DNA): TGCGCCAGCAGTCAAGACGACAGGGCTGTCGGGGGCAATCAGCCCCAGCATTTT.

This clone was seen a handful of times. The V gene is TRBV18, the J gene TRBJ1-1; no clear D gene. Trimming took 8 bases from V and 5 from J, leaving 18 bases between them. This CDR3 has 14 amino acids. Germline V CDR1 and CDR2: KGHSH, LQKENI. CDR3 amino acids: CASALQESGTEAFF. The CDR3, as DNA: TGTGCCAGCGCATTGCAGGAATCGGGGACTGAAGCTTTCTTT.

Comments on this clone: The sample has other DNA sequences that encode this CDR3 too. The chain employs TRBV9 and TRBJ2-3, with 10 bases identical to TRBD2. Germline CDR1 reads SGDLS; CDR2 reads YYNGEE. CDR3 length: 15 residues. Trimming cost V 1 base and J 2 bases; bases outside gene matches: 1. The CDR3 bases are TGTGCCAGCAGCGTACTAGCGGGGGACACAGATACGCAGTATTTT. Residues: CASSVLAGDTDTQYF.

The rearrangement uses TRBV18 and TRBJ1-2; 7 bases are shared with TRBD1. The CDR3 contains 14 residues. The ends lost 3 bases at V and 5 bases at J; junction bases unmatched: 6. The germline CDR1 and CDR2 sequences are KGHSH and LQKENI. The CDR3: CASSPSGTDYGYTF. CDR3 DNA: TGTGCCAGCTCACCTTCCGGGACAGATTATGGCTACACCTTC.

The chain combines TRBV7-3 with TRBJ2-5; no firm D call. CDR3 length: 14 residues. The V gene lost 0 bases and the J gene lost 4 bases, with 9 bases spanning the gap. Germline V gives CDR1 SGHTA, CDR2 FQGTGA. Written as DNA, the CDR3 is TGTGCCAGCAGCTTAACGGAGCTAGGAGAGACCCAGTACTTC. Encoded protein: CASSLTELGETQYF.

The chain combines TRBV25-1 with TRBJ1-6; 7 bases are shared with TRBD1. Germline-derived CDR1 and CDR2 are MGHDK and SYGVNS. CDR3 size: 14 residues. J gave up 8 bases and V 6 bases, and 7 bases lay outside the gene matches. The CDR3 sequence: CASRSPGQYSPLHF. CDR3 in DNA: TGTGCCAGCAGATCCCCGGGACAGTATTCACCCCTCCACTTT. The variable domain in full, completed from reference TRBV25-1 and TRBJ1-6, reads EADIYQTPRYLVIGTGKKITLECSQTMGHDKMYWYQQDPGMELHLIHYSYGVNSTEKGDLSSESTVSRIRTEHFPLTLESARPSHTSQYLCASRSPGQYSPLHFGNGTRLTVT.

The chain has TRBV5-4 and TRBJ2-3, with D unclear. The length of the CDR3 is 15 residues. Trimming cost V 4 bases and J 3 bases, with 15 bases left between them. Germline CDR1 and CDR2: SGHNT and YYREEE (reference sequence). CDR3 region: CASSGVEYQTDTQYF. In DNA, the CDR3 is TGTGCCAGCAGCGGAGTGGAGTACCAGACAGATACGCAGTATTTT.

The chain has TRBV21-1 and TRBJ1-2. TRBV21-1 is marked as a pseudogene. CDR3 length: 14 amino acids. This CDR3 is CASSKGRLNYGYTF. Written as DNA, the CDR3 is TGTGCCAGCAGCAAAGGTCGGTTAAACTATGGCTACACCTTC.

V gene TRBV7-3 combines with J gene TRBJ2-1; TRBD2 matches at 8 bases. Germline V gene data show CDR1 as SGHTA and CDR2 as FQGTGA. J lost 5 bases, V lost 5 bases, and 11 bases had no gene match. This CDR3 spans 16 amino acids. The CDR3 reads CASSRPSGGPNNEQFF. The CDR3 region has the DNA TGTGCCAGCAGCCGCCCGAGCGGGGGACCTAACAATGAGCAGTTCTTC.